This T cell receptor beta chain originates from a study of vaccination and CD4 T cells after COVID-19. The CDR3 has 11 residues. Looked up from germline, CDR1 is DFQATT and CDR2 is SNEGSKA (reference sequence). Trimming cost V 7 bases and J 2 bases, with 8 bases left between them. In regard to this clonotype: The antigen is not known.

Whole-study results and caveats: When vaccine-specific clones from convalescent patients were examined, 304 of 307 were spike mono-reactive.

The sample's treatment: roughly 10-day PBMC culture with coronavirus spike peptide pools or control peptides (ViraFEST assay). Sequence data for DNA of cultured CD4+ T cells were generated by the Oncomine TCR Beta short-read assay. A single record per CDR3 protein comes from TCRdb applying MiXCR to the PCR reads. In the table there are around 20,000 distinct CDR3 sequences, about 44% of which are singletons. The receptor's source is a human donor who had recovered from COVID-19. Source material: CD4+ T cells from blood, cultured in vitro. This chain joins TRBV20-1 and TRBJ2-5, with no clear D. The CDR3: CSGSNQETQYF. CDR3 bases: TGCAGTGGGTCGAATCAAGAGACCCAGTACTTC.